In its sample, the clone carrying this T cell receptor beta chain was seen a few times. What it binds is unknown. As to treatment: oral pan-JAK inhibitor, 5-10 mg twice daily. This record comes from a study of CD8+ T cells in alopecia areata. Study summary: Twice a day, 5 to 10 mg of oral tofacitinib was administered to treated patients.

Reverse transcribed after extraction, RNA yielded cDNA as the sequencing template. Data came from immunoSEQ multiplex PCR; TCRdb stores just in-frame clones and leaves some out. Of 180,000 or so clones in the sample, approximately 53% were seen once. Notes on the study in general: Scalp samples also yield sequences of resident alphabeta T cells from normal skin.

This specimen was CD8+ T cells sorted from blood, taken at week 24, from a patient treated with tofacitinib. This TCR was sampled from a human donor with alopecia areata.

The CDR3 here is CASSLAGWDTYNEQFF. CDR3 nucleotides: TGTGCCAGCAGCTTAGCAGGGTGGGACACCTACAATGAGCAGTTCTTC. The V gene is TRBV11-2, the J gene TRBJ2-1, with D perhaps matching TRBD1 (6 bases). V shed 1 base and J shed 2 bases, with 12 bases lying between them. The CDR3 runs 16 residues. CDR1 and CDR2 from the germline V gene are SGHAT and FQNNGV.